The 18 T cell receptor beta chains presented below share a single source sample, sequenced in a study of shared clonotypes between healthy human individuals. The protocol was immunoSEQ multiplex PCR, while the TCRdb copy is restricted to in-frame clones and leaves out a portion. The sample has 2.5 million or so clones, approximately 92% seen once. Source material: naive CD4+ T cells sorted from blood. As for subset: CD45RA+ positively selected. These receptor sequences come from a young man in good health.

The J gene is TRBJ2-7, the V gene TRBV7-9, with 16 bases aligning to TRBD2. The V segment lost 3 bases and the J segment 2 bases; nucleotides outside the gene matches: 10. The CDR3 spans 19 residues. Per the germline V gene, CDR1 is SEHNR and CDR2 is FQNEAQ (reference sequence). The CDR3 DNA sequence: TGTGCCAGCAGCTTTGCCCTCCCCGGGACTAGCGGGAGGGCCTACGAGCAGTACTTC. Residues: CASSFALPGTSGRAYEQYF.

J is TRBJ2-5 and V is TRBV5-5; 9 nucleotides match TRBD2. This CDR3 is built from 16 residues. The J segment lost 2 bases and the V segment lost 2 bases, leaving 7 bases of the junction unmatched. CDR1 is SGHKS, CDR2 YYEKEE, per germline (reference sequence). CDR3 in DNA: TGTGCCAGCAGCTTTTCCCTAGCGGGGAATCAAGAGACCCAGTACTTC. Protein: CASSFSLAGNQETQYF.

V usage is TRBV19 and J usage is TRBJ2-7; 9 nucleotides line up with TRBD1. J gave up 2 bases and V 6 bases, and 8 bases lay outside the gene matches. The CDR3 sequence is 15 residues long. Germline CDR1 reads LNHDA; CDR2 reads SQIVND (reference sequence). CDR3 residues: CASRKSGTGTYEQYF. Here the CDR3 DNA reads TGTGCCAGTAGAAAGTCCGGGACAGGGACCTACGAGCAGTACTTC.

This chain joins TRBV6-5 and TRBJ2-5, with 8 bases matching TRBD2. This CDR3 comprises 14 residues. V shed 5 bases and J 4 bases; nucleotides not matched to a gene: 6. CDR1 and CDR2 from the germline V gene are MNHEY and SVGAGI. Written as DNA, the CDR3 is TGTGCCAGCAGTCCGGCCGGACTAGCAGAGACCCAGTACTTC. The encoded protein is CASSPAGLAETQYF.

The chain uses TRBV7-9 and TRBJ2-5, with TRBD2 as a possible D gene (7 bases). The CDR3 totals 16 residues. With 5 bases removed from V and 2 bases from J, the gap between germline ends came to 18 bases. The germline V gene has CDR1 SEHNR and CDR2 FQNEAQ (reference sequence). The CDR3 DNA is TGTGCCAGCAGCCTACCCTTGGGGGGGGCTCAAGAGACCCAGTACTTC. It yields the protein CASSLPLGGAQETQYF. Together with reference TRBV7-9 and TRBJ2-5, the CDR3 gives the full variable domain: DTGVSQNPRHKITKRGQNVTFRCDPISEHNRLYWYRQTLGQGPEFLTYFQNEAQLEKSRLLSDRFSAERPKGSFSTLEIQRTEQGDSAMYLCASSLPLGGAQETQYFGPGTRLLVL.

The V call is TRBV18, the J call TRBJ2-7; 9 bases are shared with TRBD1. CDR3 size: 14 residues. The V and J ends lost 8 bases and 3 bases, in that order; junction bases with no gene match: 8. The V gene's germline CDR1 is KGHSH and CDR2 LQKENI. As DNA, the CDR3 is TGTGCCAGCGCAACTGGACAGGGGAACTACGAGCAGTACTTC. It encodes CASATGQGNYEQYF.

The chain has TRBV18 and TRBJ2-7; 7 bases align to TRBD2. The CDR3 runs 18 residues. From germline, CDR1 is KGHSH and CDR2 LQKENI. J gave up 7 bases and V 0 bases, and 18 bases lay outside the gene matches. CDR3 protein: CASSPPLGVGGTEGEQYF. The CDR3 DNA is TGTGCCAGCTCACCACCGTTGGGCGTCGGGGGGACCGAAGGGGAGCAGTACTTC.

Comments on this clone: At the DNA level, this CDR3 is encoded by other sequences in the same sample as well. The chain joins TRBV5-1 to TRBJ2-7; 12 positions agree with TRBD2. The CDR3 contains 15 residues. Germline assignment: CDR1 SGHRS and CDR2 YFSETQ. The junction had 3 bases not matched to a gene; V was cut back by 2 bases and J by 3 bases. CDR3 loop: CASSLGLAGNYEQYF. The CDR3 region has the DNA TGCGCCAGCAGCTTAGGACTAGCGGGAAACTACGAGCAGTACTTC. Complete variable domain (other parts from reference TRBV5-1 and TRBJ2-7): KAGVTQTPRYLIKTRGQQVTLSCSPISGHRSVSWYQQTPGQGLQFLFEYFSETQRNKGNFPGRFSGRQFSNSRSEMNVSTLELGDSALYLCASSLGLAGNYEQYFGPGTRLTVT.

This chain uses TRBV2 with TRBJ2-3; 9 positions agree with TRBD1. Germline V gene lookup returns CDR1 SNHLY and CDR2 FYNNEI. The junction had 6 bases not matched to a gene; V was cut back by 3 bases and J by 8 bases. The CDR3 is 14 amino acids. CDR3: CASSEGQGKATQYF. In DNA form, the CDR3 reads TGTGCCAGCAGTGAGGGACAGGGTAAGGCTACGCAGTATTTT.

V is TRBV23-1 and J is TRBJ1-5; D ambiguous. TRBV23-1 is an ORF, with its function uncertain. Deletions cut 2 bases from V and 11 bases from J, with 13 bases between. This CDR3 is built from 13 residues. The CDR3 loop reads CASSQGTALAQHF. CDR3 DNA: TGCGCCAGCAGTCAAGGCACAGCCCTGGCCCAGCATTTT.

The chain links TRBV4-1 to TRBJ1-2, with 7 positions matching TRBD1. Per the germline V gene, CDR1 is MGHRA and CDR2 is YSYEKL. There are 13 residues in the CDR3. Unmatched junction bases numbered 11, after V lost 8 bases and J lost 8 bases. The CDR3 loop reads CASRQGGNEGYTF. The DNA of the CDR3 is TGCGCCAGCCGTCAGGGGGGCAATGAAGGCTACACCTTC.

The chain joins TRBV25-1 to TRBJ2-1; D is unclear. The CDR3 runs 14 residues. Germline V gene lookup returns CDR1 MGHDK and CDR2 SYGVNS. V was pared by 1 base and J by 8 bases, with 12 bases between. The chain's CDR3 is CASSESATSHEQFF. CDR3 nucleotide sequence: TGTGCCAGCAGTGAATCGGCTACCTCGCATGAGCAGTTCTTC.

V and J are TRBV6-5 and TRBJ2-2; 7 nucleotides line up with TRBD2. V trimming: 2 bases; J trimming: 8 bases; junction bases outside the gene matches: 8. CDR1 is MNHEY and CDR2 is SVGAGI in the germline V gene. The CDR3 loop spans 15 amino acids. The DNA for the CDR3 is TGTGCCAGCAGTTACATTGGCGGGAGACCGGGGGAGCTGTTTTTT. Translated, it gives CASSYIGGRPGELFF.

The chain has TRBV6-5 and TRBJ2-5; 7 bases match TRBD1. Germline V gene sequence: CDR1 MNHEY, CDR2 SVGAGI. V was clipped by 5 bases and J by 6 bases; unmatched bases: 6. The CDR3 spans 13 residues. CDR3 bases: TGTGCCAGCAGTGCGACAGGGTTGAAGACCCAGTACTTC. Translation gives CASSATGLKTQYF.

The chain recombines TRBV5-4 with TRBJ2-7, with D tentatively TRBD1 (6 bases). The length of the CDR3 is 17 residues. Trimming left V 2 bases short and J 0 bases short, with 18 bases between. Germline CDR1 SGHNT, CDR2 YYREEE (reference sequence). The CDR3 here is CASSFGFLQDSSYEQYF. CDR3 in DNA: TGTGCCAGCAGCTTCGGTTTTCTCCAGGACAGCTCCTACGAGCAGTACTTC. Full variable domain (outside the CDR3, taken from reference TRBV5-4 and TRBJ2-7): ETGVTQSPTHLIKTRGQQVTLRCSSQSGHNTVSWYQQALGQGPQFIFQYYREEENGRGNFPPRFSGLQFPNYSSELNVNALELDDSALYLCASSFGFLQDSSYEQYFGPGTRLTVT.

This clone was recorded only once. The rearrangement uses TRBV27 and TRBJ2-6; no firm D call. V was clipped by 5 bases and J by 2 bases, with 13 bases between them. CDR3 length: 16 residues. Germline values: CDR1 MNHEY, CDR2 SMNVEV (reference sequence). This CDR3 is CASSTDWTPGANVLTF. In nucleotides, the CDR3 is TGTGCCAGCAGTACTGACTGGACCCCTGGGGCCAACGTCCTGACTTTC.

This clone came up a few times. Other DNA sequences in this specimen translate into the identical CDR3. The V gene is TRBV30, the J gene TRBJ1-5; D may be TRBD1 (5 bases). Trimming left V 0 bases short and J 7 bases short, with 10 bases between. There are 13 residues in the CDR3. Germline assignment: CDR1 GTSNPN and CDR2 SVGIG (reference sequence). The CDR3 DNA is TGTGCCTGGAGTGTACAGGAGGACCAGCCCCAGCATTTT. This gives the protein CAWSVQEDQPQHF.

This clone was counted a single time. The DNA for the CDR3 is TGTGCCAGCAGCATACAGACAGGGTTGGCCGGGGAGCTGTTTTTT. Protein product: CASSIQTGLAGELFF. The V and J genes are TRBV5-4 and TRBJ2-2; TRBD1 agrees at 7 bases. This CDR3 is 15 amino acids long. V lost 4 bases, J lost 6 bases, and 9 bases stayed unmatched. Germline CDR1 and CDR2: SGHNT and YYREEE (reference sequence).